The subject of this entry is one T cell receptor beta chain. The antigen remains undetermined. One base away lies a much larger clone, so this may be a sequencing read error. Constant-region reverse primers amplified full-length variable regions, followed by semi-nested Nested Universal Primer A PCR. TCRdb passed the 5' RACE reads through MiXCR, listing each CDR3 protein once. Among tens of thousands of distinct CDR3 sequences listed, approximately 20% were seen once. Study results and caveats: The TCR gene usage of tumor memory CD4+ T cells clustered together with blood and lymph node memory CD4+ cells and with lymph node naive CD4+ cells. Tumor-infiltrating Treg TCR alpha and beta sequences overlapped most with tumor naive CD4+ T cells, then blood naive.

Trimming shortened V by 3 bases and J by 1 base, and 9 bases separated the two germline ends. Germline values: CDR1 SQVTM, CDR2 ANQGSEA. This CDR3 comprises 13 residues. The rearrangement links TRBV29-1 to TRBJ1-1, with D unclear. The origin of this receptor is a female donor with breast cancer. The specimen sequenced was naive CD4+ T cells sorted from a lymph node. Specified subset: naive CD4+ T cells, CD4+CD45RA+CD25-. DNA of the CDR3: TGCAGCGTTGATAGCAGGTGGAACACTGAAGCTTTCTTT. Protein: CSVDSRWNTEAFF.